Below are 10 T cell receptor beta chains sequenced from a single sample in a study of T cell responses to AZD1222 COVID-19 vaccine. Profiled with immunoSEQ multiplex PCR; TCRdb holds only in-frame clones, not every one. The data hold more than 110,000 clones, with approximately 89% observed a single time. The sequencing used peripheral blood, collected on day 0 of AZD1222 vaccination. The receptors originated from an adult in good health.

The rearrangement uses TRBV9 and TRBJ1-2; a possible D gene is TRBD1 (5 bases). Trimming removed 4 bases from V and 2 bases from J, with 15 bases in between. Germline V gene sequence: CDR1 SGDLS, CDR2 YYNGEE. The CDR3 runs 15 residues. CDR3 DNA: TGTGCCAGCAGCCCGTGGGGACGGGACAACTATGGCTACACCTTC. The encoded protein is CASSPWGRDNYGYTF.

This clone has a handful of counts. The chain links TRBV7-9 to TRBJ2-7; D remains ambiguous. Per the germline V gene, CDR1 is SEHNR and CDR2 is FQNEAQ (reference sequence). Trimming left V 5 bases short and J 6 bases short, with 23 bases between. This CDR3 is built from 16 residues. The CDR3 DNA reads as TGTGCCAGCAGCCCACCCTCGGGCGAGACCCTTCTCGAGCAGTACTTC. Protein: CASSPPSGETLLEQYF.

The rearrangement links TRBV28 to TRBJ2-3; 15 bases match TRBD2. There are 18 residues in the CDR3. Germline trimming cut 3 bases from V and 6 bases from J; bases unmatched to any gene: 10. Germline assignment: CDR1 MDHEN and CDR2 SYDVKM. In nucleotides, the CDR3 is TGTGCCAGCAGTTTTGGACTAGCGGGAGGGGGGGCAGTCGATACGCAGTATTTT. Encoded protein: CASSFGLAGGGAVDTQYF.

The chain joins TRBV19 to TRBJ2-1, with D possibly being TRBD2 (5 bases). The CDR3 length is 13 residues. Germline values: CDR1 LNHDA, CDR2 SQIVND (reference sequence). Trimming removed 8 bases at V and 5 bases at J, with 13 bases between. CDR3 nucleotide sequence: TGTGCCAGTGGGAGTTTATGGAACAATGAGCAGTTCTTC. Residues: CASGSLWNNEQFF.

The V call is TRBV5-6, the J call TRBJ1-3; the D is unclear. The CDR3 runs to 16 residues. The germline V gene has CDR1 SGHDT and CDR2 YYEEEE. V lost 8 bases, J lost 0 bases, and 18 bases lay in between. CDR3 residues: CASCLGPAISGNTIYF. CDR3 in DNA: TGTGCCAGTTGCCTCGGGCCTGCCATCTCTGGAAACACCATATATTTT.

V is TRBV25-1 and J is TRBJ1-3, with 9 bases that match TRBD1. J gave up 0 bases and V 2 bases, and 5 bases lay outside the gene matches. The CDR3 runs to 17 residues. Germline CDR1 MGHDK, CDR2 SYGVNS. The CDR3 reads CASSERSGQGSGNTIYF. The CDR3 bases are TGTGCCAGCAGTGAAAGATCGGGACAGGGCTCTGGAAACACCATATATTTT.

This clone was found once. V and J are TRBV7-6 and TRBJ2-5; tentatively, D is TRBD1 (5 bases). Trimming removed 1 base from V and 5 bases from J, with 14 bases in between. Looked up from germline, CDR1 is SGHVS and CDR2 is FNYEAQ. The CDR3 runs to 15 residues. The CDR3 loop is CASSLVAGLVETQYF. The DNA for the CDR3 is TGTGCCAGCAGCTTAGTAGCAGGGTTGGTCGAGACCCAGTACTTC.

The CDR3 is CAISGSDRFSGNTIYF. In DNA, the CDR3 is TGTGCCATCAGTGGTTCGGACAGGTTCTCTGGAAACACCATATATTTT. V usage is TRBV10-3 and J usage is TRBJ1-3, with 7 bases aligning to TRBD1. Trimming at V came to 4 bases and at J to 0 bases, leaving 6 bases not matched to a gene. CDR3 size: 16 residues. Germline-derived CDR1 and CDR2 are ENHRY and SYGVKD.

J is TRBJ2-5 and V is TRBV6-6; D is unresolved. V was pared by 4 bases and J by 5 bases, with 14 bases between. The CDR3 loop spans 14 amino acids. The germline V gene encodes CDR1 MNHNY and CDR2 SVGAGI (reference sequence). The chain's CDR3 is CASSWFVAGETQYF. CDR3 in DNA: TGTGCCAGCAGTTGGTTTGTAGCTGGCGAGACCCAGTACTTC.

In DNA form, the CDR3 reads TGTGCCAGCAGCTTGGATAGCGGGATCACCTACAATGAGCAGTTCTTC. Translating gives CASSLDSGITYNEQFF. The V call is TRBV11-2, the J call TRBJ2-1, with 8 nucleotides matching TRBD2. The CDR3 contains 16 residues. Germline loops: CDR1 SGHAT, CDR2 FQNNGV. Losses at the gene ends were 3 bases for V and 2 bases for J; bases not matched to a gene: 6.